The present TCR beta chain was sequenced within a study of OX40 agonist ivuxolimab in advanced cancers. Study-level findings and limits: Low clonal expansion, among the lowest seen, marked partial responders at 0.1-3.0 mg/kg.

Trimming took 4 bases from V and 0 from J, leaving 23 bases between them. CDR1 is SQVTM and CDR2 is ANQGSEA in the germline V gene. The CDR3 consists of 18 residues. TCRdb's copy holds only in-frame clones and misses some; the assay was immunoSEQ multiplex PCR. The sample contains about 29,000 clones, around 90% of which appear only once. About this clone: Its antigen is still unknown.

Sequenced here: CD4+ or CD8+ T cells sorted from blood, sampled in a trial of the OX40 agonist ivuxolimab. The rearrangement joins TRBV29-1 to TRBJ2-3; D remains unclear. The clonotype comes from an adult with an advanced solid tumor such as melanoma, head and neck, liver or kidney cancer. In DNA form, the CDR3 reads TGCAGCGTTGCCGAATTGACTCGCGCAGGCTCTAGCACAGATACGCAGTATTTT. This codes for CSVAELTRAGSSTDTQYF.